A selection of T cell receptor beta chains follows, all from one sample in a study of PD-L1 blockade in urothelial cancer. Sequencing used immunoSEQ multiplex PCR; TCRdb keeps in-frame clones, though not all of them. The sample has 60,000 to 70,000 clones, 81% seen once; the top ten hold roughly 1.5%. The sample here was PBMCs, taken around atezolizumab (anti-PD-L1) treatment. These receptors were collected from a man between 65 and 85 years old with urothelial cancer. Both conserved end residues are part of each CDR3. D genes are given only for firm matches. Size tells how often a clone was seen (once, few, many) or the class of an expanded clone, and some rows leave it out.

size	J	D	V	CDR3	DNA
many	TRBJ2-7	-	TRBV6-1	CASGRQGLSSYEQYF	TGTGCCAGCGGAAGACAGGGACTTAGCTCCTACGAGCAGTACTTC
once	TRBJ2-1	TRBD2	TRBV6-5	CASSWGLAGDEQFF	TGTGCCAGCAGTTGGGGACTAGCGGGAGATGAGCAGTTCTTC
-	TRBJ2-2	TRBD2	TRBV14	CASGRGGSSAGELFF	TGTGCCAGCGGAAGGGGCGGGAGCTCGGCCGGGGAGCTGTTTTTT
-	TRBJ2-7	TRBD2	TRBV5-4	CASSLGGGRAYEQYF	TGTGCCAGCAGCTTGGGCGGCGGGAGGGCCTACGAGCAGTACTTC
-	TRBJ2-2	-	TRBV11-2	CASSSLLGGNANTGELFF	TGTGCCAGCAGCTCACTCCTTGGAGGAAACGCGAACACCGGGGAGCTGTTTTTT
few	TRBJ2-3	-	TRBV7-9	CASSLRGGNTDTQYF	TGTGCCAGCAGCTTAAGGGGTGGCAACACAGATACGCAGTATTTT
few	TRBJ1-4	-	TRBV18	CASSPDSTNEKLFF	TGTGCCAGCTCACCGGACTCAACTAATGAAAAACTGTTTTTT
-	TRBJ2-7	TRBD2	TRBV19	CASSTLAGGPQRQYF	TGTGCCAGTAGTACCCTAGCGGGAGGGCCTCAAAGGCAGTACTTC
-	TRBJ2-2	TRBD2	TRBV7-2	CASSLFSAGAIHPGELFF	TGTGCCAGCAGCTTATTTTCAGCGGGAGCGATACATCCCGGGGAGCTGTTTTTT
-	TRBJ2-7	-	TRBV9	CASSRSELAYEQYF	TGTGCCAGCAGCCGGAGTGAGCTCGCCTACGAGCAGTACTTC
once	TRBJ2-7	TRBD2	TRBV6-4	CASSLTSDSYEQYF	TGTGCCAGCAGCCTTACTAGCGACTCCTACGAGCAGTACTTC
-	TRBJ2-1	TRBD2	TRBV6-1	CASSVASGRAYNEQFF	TGTGCCAGCAGTGTGGCTAGCGGGAGGGCCTACAATGAGCAGTTCTTC
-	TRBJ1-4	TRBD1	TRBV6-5	CASREGAANEKLFF	TGTGCCAGCAGGGAGGGGGCCGCTAATGAAAAACTGTTTTTT
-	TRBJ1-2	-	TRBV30	CAWRANNYGYTF	TGTGCCTGGAGGGCCAATAACTATGGCTACACCTTC
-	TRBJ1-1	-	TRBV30	CAWSVSTALAFF	TGTGCCTGGAGTGTCTCGACTGCACTTGCTTTCTTT
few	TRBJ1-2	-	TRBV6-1	CASSWEGTYGYTF	TGTGCCAGCAGCTGGGAGGGGACTTATGGCTACACCTTC
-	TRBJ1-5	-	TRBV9	CASSVGGGNQPQHF	TGTGCCAGCAGCGTAGGTGGGGGGAATCAGCCCCAGCATTTT
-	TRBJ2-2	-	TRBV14	CASSQDGAGELFF	TGTGCCAGCAGCCAAGACGGGGCCGGGGAGCTGTTTTTT
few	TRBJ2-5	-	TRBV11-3	CASSLDQGLQETQYF	TGTGCCAGCAGCTTAGACCAGGGCCTTCAAGAGACCCAGTACTTC
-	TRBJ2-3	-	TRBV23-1	CASSQIGQTDTQYF	TGCGCCAGCAGTCAAATTGGACAGACAGATACGCAGTATTTT
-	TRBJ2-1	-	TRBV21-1	CASSKRGRRVNEQFF	TGTGCCAGCAGCAAGCGAGGAAGGAGGGTCAATGAGCAGTTCTTC
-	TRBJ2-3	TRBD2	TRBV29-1	CSVCLLGLAGDTQYF	TGCAGCGTTTGCCTTCTGGGACTAGCGGGAGATACGCAGTATTTT
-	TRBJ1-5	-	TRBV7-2	CASSLGRGNSNQPQHF	TGTGCCAGCAGCTTAGGGCGGGGTAATAGCAATCAGCCCCAGCATTTT
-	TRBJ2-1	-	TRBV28	CASTSLWTGSSYNEQFF	TGTGCCAGCACCTCACTGTGGACGGGAAGCTCCTACAATGAGCAGTTCTTC
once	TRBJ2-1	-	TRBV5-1	CASSLAPSNNEQFF	TGCGCCAGCAGCTTGGCACCGAGTAACAATGAGCAGTTCTTC
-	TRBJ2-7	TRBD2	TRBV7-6	CASSLRAGADYEQYF	TGTGCCAGCAGCTTACGAGCGGGGGCAGACTACGAGCAGTACTTC
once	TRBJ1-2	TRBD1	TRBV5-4	CASSLDRGRPNYGYTF	TGTGCCAGCAGTCTGGACAGGGGTCGACCCAACTATGGCTACACCTTC
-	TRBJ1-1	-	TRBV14	CASSQEGARNTEAFF	TGTGCCAGCAGCCAAGAGGGGGCGCGGAACACTGAAGCTTTCTTT
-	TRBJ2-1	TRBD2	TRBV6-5	CASSPGTSVHNEQFF	TGTGCCAGCAGCCCTGGGACTAGCGTTCACAATGAGCAGTTCTTC
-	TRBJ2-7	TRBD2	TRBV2	CASSGLAGGPREQYF	TGTGCCAGCAGTGGGTTAGCGGGAGGGCCTCGCGAGCAGTACTTC
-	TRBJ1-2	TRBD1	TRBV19	CASSIGTGYGYTF	TGTGCCAGTAGTATAGGGACAGGCTATGGCTACACCTTC
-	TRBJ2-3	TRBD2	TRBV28	CASNLSGRTDTQYF	TGTGCCAGCAACCTTAGCGGGAGAACAGATACGCAGTATTTT
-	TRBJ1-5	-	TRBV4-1	CASSQEGRRDQPQHF	TGCGCCAGCAGCCAAGAGGGGAGAAGGGATCAGCCCCAGCATTTT
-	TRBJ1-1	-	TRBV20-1	CSAPRNTEAFF	TGCAGTGCTCCCCGGAACACTGAAGCTTTCTTT
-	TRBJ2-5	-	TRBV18	CASSQFLTGVQETQYF	TGTGCCAGCTCACAGTTCCTGACAGGAGTCCAAGAGACCCAGTACTTC
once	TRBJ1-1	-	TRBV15	CATSRDVNSPNTEAFF	TGTGCCACCAGCAGAGATGTAAACTCGCCCAACACTGAAGCTTTCTTT
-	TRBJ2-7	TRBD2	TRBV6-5	CASSPTAGALYEQYF	TGTGCCAGCAGTCCGACAGCGGGAGCTCTCTACGAGCAGTACTTC
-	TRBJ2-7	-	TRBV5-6	CASSWGASGNYEQYF	TGTGCCAGCAGCTGGGGGGCTAGCGGCAACTACGAGCAGTACTTC
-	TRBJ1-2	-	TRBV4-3	CASSHQAGARGYTF	TGCGCCAGCAGCCATCAGGCAGGGGCCCGTGGCTACACCTTC
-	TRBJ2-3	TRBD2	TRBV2	CASISGGLADTQYF	TGTGCCAGCATTAGCGGGGGTTTAGCAGATACGCAGTATTTT
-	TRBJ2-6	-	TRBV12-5	CASGLNTGSGANVLTF	TGTGCTAGTGGTCTAAACACAGGGTCTGGGGCCAACGTCCTGACTTTC